Presented here are 28 T cell receptor beta chains from one specimen sequenced in a study of blood T cells in healthy people across ages. A second PCR, run for about 7 to 12 cycles, used a sample-barcoded 5' primer plus a J-beta primer mix. MiXCR was run by TCRdb on the 5' RACE reads, yielding one entry per CDR3 protein. This sample yields some 900,000 distinct CDR3 sequences, of which under 50% are seen a single time; roughly 12% belongs to the top ten. Sequenced sample: blood. The receptors originated from a man between 25 and 39 years old in good health.

The gene calls are TRBV6-5 and TRBJ1-2, with 7 bases that match TRBD1. Germline lookup yields CDR1 MNHEY and CDR2 SVGAGI. This CDR3 has 14 amino acids. Unmatched junction bases numbered 5, after V lost 5 bases and J lost 2 bases. The CDR3 DNA sequence: TGTGCCAGCAGTGAACTACAGGGGAACTATGGCTACACCTTC. It specifies CASSELQGNYGYTF.

The genes are TRBV2 and TRBJ2-7, with a tentative D call TRBD1 (5 bases). CDR3 length equals 15 residues. The V gene's germline CDR1 is SNHLY and CDR2 FYNNEI. V lost 3 bases, J lost 2 bases, and 14 bases lay in between. CDR3 sequence (DNA): TGTGCCAGCAGTGATGGGGCAGGAAACACCTACGAGCAGTACTTC. Translating it yields CASSDGAGNTYEQYF.

J is TRBJ2-5 and V is TRBV28; D possibly corresponds to TRBD1 (5 bases). From germline, CDR1 is MDHEN and CDR2 SYDVKM. This CDR3 has 14 residues. V gave up 6 bases and J gave up 2 bases, with 13 bases separating them. The CDR3 bases are TGTGCCAGCAGCCGCTCAGGGTCTCAAGAGACCCAGTACTTC. This encodes CASSRSGSQETQYF. Filled out from reference TRBV28 and TRBJ2-5, the complete variable domain reads DVKVTQSSRYLVKRTGEKVFLECVQDMDHENMFWYRQDPGLGLRLIYFSYDVKMKEKGDIPEGYSVSREKKERFSLILESASTNQTSMYLCASSRSGSQETQYFGPGTRLLVL.

Concerning this clonotype itself: No conserved phenylalanine or tryptophan ends this CDR3, so it is likely a read error. V and J are TRBV5-1 and TRBJ1-5, with D maybe TRBD1 (6 bases). V lost 4 bases and J lost 4, with 12 bases in between. The CDR3 covers 14 residues. The V gene's germline CDR1 is SGHRS and CDR2 YFSETQ. The DNA of the CDR3 is TGCGCCAGCAGCCCCGGACAGCGTAATCAGCCCCAGCATTCT. Its translation: CASSPGQRNQPQHS.

The chain links TRBV27 to TRBJ2-7; the match to TRBD2 covers 7 bases. V was clipped by 6 bases and J by 3 bases; unmatched bases: 11. The CDR3 totals 15 residues. CDR1 MNHEY and CDR2 SMNVEV come from the germline V gene (reference sequence). CDR3 residues: CASRLMGTTNYEQYF. The CDR3 nucleotides read TGTGCCAGCAGGTTGATGGGGACTACAAACTACGAGCAGTACTTC.

The CDR3 here is CASSFRGVGNTIYF. As DNA, the CDR3 is TGTGCCAGCAGTTTTAGAGGGGTTGGAAACACCATATATTTT. This sequence joins TRBV12-3 or TRBV12-4 and TRBJ1-3; D perhaps matches TRBD1 (5 bases). This CDR3 has 14 amino acids. The V and J ends lost 3 bases and 3 bases respectively, with 9 bases between them.

The rearrangement uses TRBV5-1 and TRBJ2-7; the D call may be TRBD1 or TRBD2 (5 bases each). V was shortened by 4 bases and J by 2 bases, with 13 bases between the two germline ends. Germline values: CDR1 SGHRS, CDR2 YFSETQ. The CDR3 runs to 14 residues. The CDR3 sequence: CASSPRDPPYEQYF. CDR3 DNA: TGCGCCAGCAGCCCTCGGGACCCACCCTACGAGCAGTACTTC.

This CDR3 is CAVGAGGTYEQYF. Here the CDR3 DNA reads TGTGCCGTCGGGGCAGGGGGAACCTACGAGCAGTACTTC. The chain couples TRBV12-3 or TRBV12-4 to TRBJ2-7; 7 bases map to TRBD1. This CDR3 contains 13 residues. V lost 11 bases to trimming and J lost 2 bases; unmatched junction nucleotides: 9.

V is TRBV6-2 or TRBV6-3 and J is TRBJ2-6, with 7 bases aligning to TRBD1. There are 18 residues in the CDR3. Unmatched junction bases numbered 9, after V lost 2 bases and J lost 2 bases. Germline values: CDR1 MNHEY, CDR2 SVGEGT. CDR3 protein: CASSYVDRVDAGANVLTF. The CDR3 DNA is TGTGCCAGCAGTTACGTCGACAGGGTTGATGCTGGGGCCAACGTCCTGACTTTC.

Worth noting for this clonotype: This sequence may be a read error, since a much larger clone differs from it by one base. This chain uses TRBV7-9 with TRBJ2-1, with a tentative D call TRBD1 (6 bases). The J call may be in error: the DNA end matches TRBJ2-7 better. The CDR3 runs to 16 residues. CDR1 SEHNR and CDR2 FQNEAQ come from the germline V gene (reference sequence). CDR3 sequence: CASRQSPGHSNNEQYF. The CDR3 region has the DNA TGTGCCAGCAGGCAGAGTCCGGGACACAGCAACAATGAGCAGTACTTC.

This clonotype has just a few counts. The chain employs TRBV30 and TRBJ2-1; 9 positions agree with TRBD1. Losses at the gene ends were 2 bases for V and 8 bases for J; bases not matched to a gene: 10. This CDR3 region has 15 residues. Germline-derived CDR1 and CDR2 are GTSNPN and SVGIG (reference sequence). The chain's CDR3 is CAWSRGQGPRDEQFF. CDR3 nucleotides: TGTGCCTGGAGTAGGGGACAGGGACCTAGGGATGAGCAGTTCTTC. Full variable domain (missing parts from reference TRBV30 and TRBJ2-1): SQTIHQWPATLVQPVGSPLSLECTVEGTSNPNLYWYRQAAGRGLQLLFYSVGIGQISSEVPQNLSASRPQDRQFILSSKKLLLSDSGFYLCAWSRGQGPRDEQFFGPGTRLTVL.

This chain connects TRBV5-1 to TRBJ2-1, with 12 bases matching TRBD2. The CDR3 spans 18 residues. V was clipped by 4 bases and J by 2 bases; unmatched bases: 10. CDR1 and CDR2 from the germline V gene are SGHRS and YFSETQ. CDR3 region: CASSRTSGDPVPYNEQFF. The CDR3 bases are TGCGCCAGCAGCCGGACTAGCGGGGACCCGGTCCCCTACAATGAGCAGTTCTTC.

The CDR3 bases are TGTGCCAGCTCACCAACGGGGGAGGTCTACGAGCAGTACTTC. Translation: CASSPTGEVYEQYF. The rearrangement uses TRBV18 and TRBJ2-5, with D perhaps matching TRBD2 (6 bases). With the DNA end fitting TRBJ2-7 better, the J assignment may be wrong. The CDR3 contains 14 residues. Germline CDR1 is KGHSH and CDR2 is LQKENI.

This sequence joins TRBV7-9 and TRBJ2-7; 7 bases agree with TRBD2. Germline V gene sequence: CDR1 SEHNR, CDR2 FQNEAQ (reference sequence). V shed 10 bases, J shed 4 bases, and the junction held 10 bases outside the gene matches. CDR3 length equals 13 residues. The CDR3 bases are TGTGCCACCGGGGGGTGGGCGTCATACGAGCAGTACTTC. Translation gives CATGGWASYEQYF.

This clonotype was seen a single time. The V and J genes are TRBV20-1 and TRBJ2-7; D may be TRBD1 or TRBD2 (5 bases each). The germline gives CDR1 DFQATT, CDR2 SNEGSKA (reference sequence). V gave up 3 bases and J gave up 4 bases, with 10 bases separating them. The CDR3 sequence is 12 residues long. The CDR3 loop is CSASRDAYEQYF. The CDR3 nucleotides read TGCAGTGCTAGCCGGGACGCTTACGAGCAGTACTTC.

CDR3 sequence reads: CASSPHRPGDSNEQFF. The CDR3 nucleotides read TGTGCCAGCAGCCCCCACAGGCCAGGGGATAGCAATGAGCAGTTCTTC. The chain couples TRBV21-1 to TRBJ2-1; TRBD1, as called in the table, went unchecked against the DNA. TRBV21-1 is shown as a pseudogene. The CDR3 has 16 amino acids.

This clonotype was seen repeatedly, ten times or more. The V call is TRBV3-1, the J call TRBJ1-6, with D perhaps matching TRBD1 (5 bases). CDR1 LGHDT and CDR2 YNNKEL come from the germline V gene (reference sequence). This CDR3 region has 13 residues. V was pared by 4 bases and J by 10 bases, with 11 bases between. Written as DNA, the CDR3 is TGTGCCAGCAGCCTCTCCAGGGACTCACCCCTCCACTTT. This sequence encodes CASSLSRDSPLHF.

The rearrangement joins TRBV15 to TRBJ2-5; no firm D call. The CDR3 runs 16 residues. The germline V gene has CDR1 LNHNV and CDR2 YYDKDF (reference sequence). Trimming stripped 8 bases from V and 1 base from J, with 20 bases between. The CDR3 sequence is CATLVPETPSQETQYF. Written as DNA, the CDR3 is TGTGCCACCCTAGTCCCCGAAACGCCCAGCCAAGAGACCCAGTACTTC.

A few counts support this clonotype. V is TRBV11-2 and J is TRBJ2-7, with D hard to call. Germline V gene lookup returns CDR1 SGHAT and CDR2 FQNNGV. V lost 4 bases and J lost 3, with 13 bases in between. This CDR3 is 14 amino acids long. CDR3 in amino acids: CASSSLDPNYEQYF. CDR3 in DNA: TGTGCCAGCAGCTCTCTCGACCCCAACTACGAGCAGTACTTC.

The chain couples TRBV2 to TRBJ1-4, with D perhaps matching TRBD1 (5 bases). Trimming took off 2 bases at V and 6 bases at J, with 7 bases between the two ends. The CDR3 extends over 13 amino acids. Germline-derived CDR1 and CDR2 are SNHLY and FYNNEI. The CDR3: CASSEQGHEKLFF. Written as DNA, the CDR3 is TGTGCCAGCAGTGAACAGGGCCATGAAAAACTGTTTTTT.

This chain links TRBV4-3 with TRBJ2-5, with D perhaps TRBD2 (6 bases). The J call is uncertain, as TRBJ2-7 better fits the DNA end. Germline loops: CDR1 LGHNA, CDR2 YSLEER. The CDR3 totals 15 residues. The CDR3: CASSQDAGSLLEQYF. The DNA of the CDR3 is TGCGCCAGCAGCCAAGATGCGGGGTCGCTCCTCGAGCAGTACTTC.

This clonotype has ten or more counts. V gene TRBV27 combines with J gene TRBJ2-7, with 9 bases lining up with TRBD1. The CDR3 sequence is 17 residues long. The germline V gene has CDR1 MNHEY and CDR2 SMNVEV (reference sequence). V was pared by 5 bases and J by 5 bases, with 16 bases of the junction left unmatched. CDR3 nucleotide sequence: TGTGCCAGCAGTCCCAAACCTCCGGGACAGGGTTCCCACGAGCAGTACTTC. Protein sequence: CASSPKPPGQGSHEQYF.

The chain joins TRBV27 to TRBJ1-2, with D unresolved. V shed 5 bases and J shed 1 base, with 11 bases lying between them. Germline V lookup: CDR1 MNHEY, CDR2 SMNVEV (reference sequence). CDR3 length: 14 residues. CDR3 DNA: TGTGCCAGCAGTCCCAATCGACTTAACTATGGCTACACCTTC. Protein: CASSPNRLNYGYTF.

This clonotype occurred a few times. This chain connects TRBV7-2 to TRBJ2-7; D might be TRBD2 (5 bases). Deletions cut 3 bases from V and 2 bases from J, with 8 bases between. The CDR3 runs 13 residues. CDR1 SGHTA and CDR2 FQGNSA come from the germline V gene. The CDR3 sequence is CASSFGNPYEQYF. CDR3 in DNA: TGTGCCAGCAGCTTCGGGAATCCCTACGAGCAGTACTTC.

This clonotype was detected a few times. The chain joins TRBV10-3 to TRBJ2-5, with D tentatively TRBD1 or TRBD2 (5 bases each). The germline V gene encodes CDR1 ENHRY and CDR2 SYGVKD. Trimming stripped 6 bases from V and 11 bases from J, with 16 bases between. This CDR3 is built from 12 residues. The CDR3 DNA is TGTGCCATCAGCTCTAGAGGGGATGAGCAGTACTTC. Amino acids: CAISSRGDEQYF.

A few counts support this clonotype. The chain has TRBV11-2 and TRBJ2-7; D is ambiguous. The CDR3 runs to 13 residues. Per germline, CDR1 SGHAT and CDR2 FQNNGV. V was pared by 1 base and J by 6 bases, with 10 bases between. CDR3 amino acids: CASSLGGYSEQYF. The CDR3 DNA reads as TGTGCCAGCAGCTTAGGAGGTTATTCCGAGCAGTACTTC. The full variable domain, completed using reference TRBV11-2 and TRBJ2-7, is EAGVAQSPRYKIIEKRQSVAFWCNPISGHATLYWYQQILGQGPKLLIQFQNNGVVDDSQLPKDRFSAERLKGVDSTLKIQPAKLEDSAVYLCASSLGGYSEQYFGPGTRLTVT.

The V gene is TRBV6-2 or TRBV6-3, the J gene TRBJ2-3, with D tentatively TRBD2 (7 bases). This CDR3 spans 15 amino acids. From germline, CDR1 is MNHEY and CDR2 SVGEGT. Trimming removed 2 bases at V and 4 bases at J, with 13 bases between. The CDR3 sequence is CASSYGEGEADTQYF. The DNA for the CDR3 is TGTGCCAGCAGTTACGGGGAGGGGGAAGCAGATACGCAGTATTTT.

This chain links TRBV6-2 or TRBV6-3 with TRBJ2-7; maybe TRBD2 (5 bases). V lost 6 bases and J 2 bases, leaving 20 bases between the germline ends. In germline, CDR1 is MNHEY, CDR2 SVGEGT. There are 16 residues in the CDR3. As DNA, the CDR3 is TGTGCCAGCAGCTCCCCCCACGAGCGGCAAACCTACGAGCAGTACTTC. It specifies CASSSPHERQTYEQYF.